A selection of T cell receptor beta chains follows, all from one sample in a study of cytomegalovirus exposure and HLA in healthy donors. TCRdb's copy holds only in-frame clones and misses some; the assay was immunoSEQ multiplex PCR. Found here are 160,000 or so clones, 70% to 85% of them singletons; the top ten hold less than 2.5%. Specimen: PBMCs. Receptor source: a human donor in good health. Both conserved end residues are part of each CDR3. A D gene is named only where the DNA matches it firmly. Size is omitted from some rows. Given values are once, few, many or a class for expanded clones.

j_gene	v_gene	abundance	d_gene	CDR3nt	CDR3aa
TRBJ1-2	TRBV6-1	-	TRBD1	TGTGCCAGCAGGGACAGGGTTCGGGGCTACACCTTC	CASRDRVRGYTF
TRBJ2-1	TRBV30	-	TRBD2	TGTGCCTGGAGTGCTGGCGGGGGGGCCTTGAATGAGCAGTTCTTC	CAWSAGGGALNEQFF
TRBJ2-3	TRBV29-1	-	TRBD1	TGCAGCGTTGAGGTGCAGGGGGCAGATACGCAGTATTTT	CSVEVQGADTQYF
TRBJ1-2	TRBV7-9	-	-	TGTGCCAGCAGCCATAGTAGTGGCTACACCTTC	CASSHSSGYTF
TRBJ2-7	TRBV19	-	-	TGTGCCAGTAGTGCACTACAGGGAACCTACGAGCAGTACTTC	CASSALQGTYEQYF
TRBJ2-5	TRBV29-1	-	-	TGCAGCGTTGACACCGGGGGAGAGACCCAGTACTTC	CSVDTGGETQYF
TRBJ1-2	TRBV30	-	TRBD1	TGTGCCTGGAGTGTACGTTGGGGACAGGGTATAGGTGGCTACACCTTC	CAWSVRWGQGIGGYTF
TRBJ2-1	TRBV7-3	-	-	TGTGCCAGCAGCTTAAGAGATTACAATGAGCAGTTCTTC	CASSLRDYNEQFF
TRBJ2-5	TRBV6-4	-	TRBD2	TGTGCCAGCAGCGCGACTAGCGGGGGTCAAGAGACCCAGTACTTC	CASSATSGGQETQYF
TRBJ1-1	TRBV5-1	-	-	TGCGCCAGCAGCTTGGGCCAGTCTAACACTGAAGCTTTCTTT	CASSLGQSNTEAFF
TRBJ2-7	TRBV7-9	-	TRBD1	TGTTCCAGCAGCCCTGATGGACAGGGTTCGTACGAGCAGTACTTC	CSSSPDGQGSYEQYF
TRBJ1-1	TRBV10-3	-	-	TGTGCCATCAGTGAAGGGGCGCCGGGCACTGAAGCTTTCTTT	CAISEGAPGTEAFF
TRBJ2-1	TRBV7-3	-	TRBD1	TGTGCCAGCAGCTTAACCCCCGGGACAGGGTACAATGAGCAGTTCTTC	CASSLTPGTGYNEQFF
TRBJ1-5	TRBV4-1	-	TRBD1	TGCGCCAGCAGCCAAGGACGACAGGGGGCCCTCAATCAGCCCCAGCATTTT	CASSQGRQGALNQPQHF
TRBJ2-5	TRBV7-2	-	TRBD2	TGTGCCAGCAGCTACCTACTAGCGGGGGGGGCCCAGTACTTC	CASSYLLAGGAQYF
TRBJ2-7	TRBV12-5	-	-	TGTGCTAGTGGTTTGTTCCCAGTTACCTACGAGCAGTACTTC	CASGLFPVTYEQYF
TRBJ1-1	TRBV6-6	few	-	TGTGCCAGCAGTTACTCGTCGAGGACTGAAGCTTTCTTT	CASSYSSRTEAFF
TRBJ1-1	TRBV19	-	TRBD1	TGTGCCAGTACCGAACAAACCGGGACAGGTGAAGCTTTCTTT	CASTEQTGTGEAFF
TRBJ2-2	TRBV12-2	-	-	TGTGCAAGTCGCTTAGCGTTTGGGTGGGGACAGGGTTACACCGGGGAGCTGTTTTTT	CASRLAFGWGQGYTGELFF
TRBJ2-7	TRBV18	-	-	TGTGCCAGCTCACCGAGGTCTCGGGACACCCCCTACGAGCAGTACTTC	CASSPRSRDTPYEQYF
TRBJ1-4	TRBV5-4	-	TRBD1	TGTGCCAGCAGCAGACAGGGCTATGATGAAAAACTGTTTTTT	CASSRQGYDEKLFF
TRBJ2-5	TRBV6-1	-	-	TGTGCCAGCAGCTCTCCAGGAGAGACCCAGTACTTC	CASSSPGETQYF